The text below deals with one T cell receptor beta chain. These data belong to a study of blood T cell repertoires in COVID-19. Study information: Acute and convalescent COVID-19 samples came from the United States, Italy and Spain. The analysed material was cDNA or gDNA that came from T cells, B-cell-depleted T cells, or PBMCs.

Per the study methods: Scientists estimated how many nucleated cells there were by amplifying reference gene primers. Method: immunoSEQ multiplex PCR; TCRdb's copy keeps in-frame clones and lacks some. The DNA gave D and trimming, while V, J and clone size come from that table. The repertoire includes 250,000 to 300,000 clones, around 87% of them detected once, and 3.6% sits in the top ten. The V and J ends lost 1 base and 4 bases, in that order; junction bases with no gene match: 5. Germline V CDR1 and CDR2: MNHEY, SVGEGT. The CDR3 sequence is 16 residues long. J is TRBJ2-2 and V is TRBV6-2 or TRBV6-3; 8 bases match TRBD2. The sequenced material came from peripheral blood. The clonotype originates from a man in his late teens or twenties with active or convalescent COVID-19. CDR3 DNA sequence: TGTGCCAGCAGTTACTTTCCGGGAGGGCCCACCGGGGAGCTGTTTTTT. Amino acid sequence: CASSYFPGGPTGELFF.